This T cell receptor beta chain comes out of a study of cytomegalovirus exposure and HLA in healthy donors. Donors showed nominal health when sampled, although they likely had unrecorded immune exposures. Points from the study as a whole: The only immune exposure information that was available was CMV serostatus. After further analysis at a later stage, 16,951 TCR beta sequences were associated with HLA alleles at 0.05 false discovery rate.

About this clone itself: Its antigen is undetermined.

Amplification used 60 Vbeta primers and 13 Jbeta primers. Clones were read by immunoSEQ multiplex PCR, and TCRdb kept only the in-frame ones, dropping some. The sample records some 180,000 clones, 77% being singletons. CDR1 is SGHRS, CDR2 YFSETQ, per germline. V was shortened by 0 bases and J by 5 bases, with 11 bases between the two germline ends. The CDR3 totals 15 residues. The J gene is TRBJ2-2, the V gene TRBV5-1; D is undetermined. Sequenced input: PBMCs. The TCR originated in a woman in her fifties or sixties in good health and CMV-seropositive. CDR3 loop: CASSLDPSRTGELFF. CDR3 coding DNA: TGCGCCAGCAGCTTGGATCCCTCGAGGACCGGGGAGCTGTTTTTT.